Listed below are T cell receptor beta chains from one sample, sequenced in a study of T cell responses to AZD1222 COVID-19 vaccine. TCRdb's copy holds only in-frame clones and misses some; the assay was immunoSEQ multiplex PCR. The sample holds about 140,000 clones. Sample: peripheral blood. These receptors were collected from an adult in good health. CDR3s include the opening cysteine and the closing phenylalanine or tryptophan. A D gene is named only where the DNA matches it firmly.

j_gene: TRBJ2-2; d_gene: .; v_gene: TRBV25-1; CDR3nt: TGTGCCAGCAGTTCCTATGGGGGGACAGAGAATTTCGGGGAGCTGTTTTTT; CDR3aa: CASSSYGGTENFGELFF
j_gene: TRBJ1-6; d_gene: .; v_gene: TRBV4-2; CDR3nt: TGTGCCAGCAGCCAAGGTCTAAAGGACAGAGGATATTCACCCCTCCACTTT; CDR3aa: CASSQGLKDRGYSPLHF
j_gene: TRBJ2-1; d_gene: TRBD2; v_gene: TRBV19; CDR3nt: TGTGCCAGTAGCGCCCGCGGGGGCTACAATGAGCAGTTCTTC; CDR3aa: CASSARGGYNEQFF
j_gene: TRBJ2-2; d_gene: .; v_gene: TRBV19; CDR3nt: TGTGCCAGTAGAGCTAGGGGTCCACCTTTGCCCACCGGGGAGCTGTTTTTT; CDR3aa: CASRARGPPLPTGELFF
j_gene: TRBJ1-2; d_gene: .; v_gene: TRBV4-2; CDR3nt: TGTGCCAGCAGCCAAGATAGGGGGATCGGCGGCTACACCTTC; CDR3aa: CASSQDRGIGGYTF
j_gene: TRBJ1-1; d_gene: .; v_gene: TRBV3-1/TRBV3-2; CDR3nt: TGTGCCAGCAGCCAGGGCAGAGCTGGGACTGAAGCTTTCTTT; CDR3aa: CASSQGRAGTEAFF
j_gene: TRBJ2-2; d_gene: TRBD1; v_gene: TRBV4-2; CDR3nt: TGTGCCAGCAGCCCGGTGACAGGGACCACCGGGGAGCTGTTTTTT; CDR3aa: CASSPVTGTTGELFF
j_gene: TRBJ2-7; d_gene: .; v_gene: TRBV6-2/TRBV6-3; CDR3nt: TGTGCCAGCAGACCTCGGGACGGCTCATCCTACGAGCAGTACTTC; CDR3aa: CASRPRDGSSYEQYF
j_gene: TRBJ1-2; d_gene: .; v_gene: TRBV5-1; CDR3nt: TGCGCCAGCAGCTGGGGACAACGATATAGCTACACCTTC; CDR3aa: CASSWGQRYSYTF
j_gene: TRBJ1-6; d_gene: .; v_gene: TRBV19; CDR3nt: TGTGCCAGTAGTATGGCAGACAATTCACCCCTCCACTTT; CDR3aa: CASSMADNSPLHF
j_gene: TRBJ2-1; d_gene: TRBD1; v_gene: TRBV5-1; CDR3nt: TGCGCCAGCAGCCGAGACGGACAGGGGGACAATGAGCAGTTCTTC; CDR3aa: CASSRDGQGDNEQFF
j_gene: TRBJ1-4; d_gene: .; v_gene: TRBV28; CDR3nt: TGTGCCAGCAGTTTATCGGGGGCTAATGAAAAACTGTTTTTT; CDR3aa: CASSLSGANEKLFF
j_gene: TRBJ2-3; d_gene: TRBD2; v_gene: TRBV2; CDR3nt: TGTGCCAGCAGTGAAACGGCTAGCGGGGGGAGAAGCACAGATACGCAGTATTTT; CDR3aa: CASSETASGGRSTDTQYF
j_gene: TRBJ2-7; d_gene: .; v_gene: TRBV6-5; CDR3nt: TGTGCCAGCAGTCACCGGGACGGACCCTACGAGCAGTACTTC; CDR3aa: CASSHRDGPYEQYF
j_gene: TRBJ1-2; d_gene: .; v_gene: TRBV6-5; CDR3nt: TGTGCCAGCGAGATGACAGCTAACTATGGCTACACCTTC; CDR3aa: CASEMTANYGYTF
j_gene: TRBJ2-5; d_gene: .; v_gene: TRBV7-7; CDR3nt: TGTGCCAGCAGCGTCGGGACAATTCAAGAGACCCAGTACTTC; CDR3aa: CASSVGTIQETQYF
j_gene: TRBJ1-1; d_gene: .; v_gene: TRBV18; CDR3nt: TGTGCCAGCTCACGAACCGGAGGCTTCGGTGTAACTGAAGCTTTCTTT; CDR3aa: CASSRTGGFGVTEAFF
j_gene: TRBJ2-7; d_gene: .; v_gene: TRBV28; CDR3nt: TGTGCCAGCAGCGCGGGTACAGGGTCTTCCTACGAGCAGTACTTC; CDR3aa: CASSAGTGSSYEQYF
j_gene: TRBJ2-1; d_gene: TRBD1; v_gene: TRBV24-1; CDR3nt: TGTGCCACCAGTGACCCACAGGGGGCTGTTAATGAGCAGTTCTTC; CDR3aa: CATSDPQGAVNEQFF
j_gene: TRBJ1-1; d_gene: .; v_gene: TRBV10-3; CDR3nt: TGTGCCACTAAGACAGTACACGAAGCTTTCTTT; CDR3aa: CATKTVHEAFF
j_gene: TRBJ2-1; d_gene: TRBD1; v_gene: TRBV29-1; CDR3nt: TGCAGCGCCAGAGAGACAGGGGTCAGGGGCAATGAGCAGTTCTTC; CDR3aa: CSARETGVRGNEQFF
j_gene: TRBJ1-2; d_gene: TRBD1; v_gene: TRBV10-3; CDR3nt: TGTGCCATCAGTGACACAGGGGAACATGGCTACACCTTC; CDR3aa: CAISDTGEHGYTF
j_gene: TRBJ1-2; d_gene: .; v_gene: TRBV4-1; CDR3nt: TGCGCCAGCAGCCACACCGCGTTCGCGGTGGATGGCTACACCTTC; CDR3aa: CASSHTAFAVDGYTF
j_gene: TRBJ1-2; d_gene: TRBD1; v_gene: TRBV29-1; CDR3nt: TGCAGCGTTGGACAGGGGGCGGAAGGCTACACCTTC; CDR3aa: CSVGQGAEGYTF
j_gene: TRBJ1-1; d_gene: .; v_gene: TRBV11-2; CDR3nt: TGTGCCAGCAGCTTGGCCGGGGGGAACACTGAAGCTTTCTTT; CDR3aa: CASSLAGGNTEAFF
j_gene: TRBJ2-3; d_gene: .; v_gene: TRBV9; CDR3nt: TGTGCCAGCAGCGGTAGCGGAGGGAGGACAGATACGCAGTATTTT; CDR3aa: CASSGSGGRTDTQYF
j_gene: TRBJ1-1; d_gene: .; v_gene: TRBV7-9; CDR3nt: TGTGCCAGCAGCTTAGCAGGGTTGATCGATGAAGCTTTCTTT; CDR3aa: CASSLAGLIDEAFF
j_gene: TRBJ2-6; d_gene: TRBD1; v_gene: TRBV2; CDR3nt: TGTGCCAGCACGCTACAGGGGCTCACTGGGGCCAACGTCCTGACTTTC; CDR3aa: CASTLQGLTGANVLTF
j_gene: TRBJ2-1; d_gene: TRBD2; v_gene: TRBV5-1; CDR3nt: TGCGCCAGCAGCTCCCAACGGCTCCCTCCGCGCGGGGGGCACCTTTACAATGAGCAGTTCTTC; CDR3aa: CASSSQRLPPRGGHLYNEQFF
j_gene: TRBJ1-2; d_gene: TRBD1; v_gene: TRBV19; CDR3nt: TGTGCCAGCCGCGGACAGGGTGTTGGCGATGGCTACACCTTC; CDR3aa: CASRGQGVGDGYTF
j_gene: TRBJ1-2; d_gene: .; v_gene: TRBV5-6; CDR3nt: TGTGCCAGCAGCGTAGGGACGAGCGGCTACACCTTC; CDR3aa: CASSVGTSGYTF
j_gene: TRBJ2-2; d_gene: .; v_gene: TRBV5-6; CDR3nt: TGTGCCAGCAGCTTTGCTGGGGCGGACGGGGAGCTGTTTTTT; CDR3aa: CASSFAGADGELFF
j_gene: TRBJ2-2; d_gene: TRBD1; v_gene: TRBV28; CDR3nt: TGTGCCAGCACCACCGCGGGACAGGCAACCGGGGAGCTGTTTTTT; CDR3aa: CASTTAGQATGELFF
j_gene: TRBJ2-7; d_gene: TRBD2; v_gene: TRBV18; CDR3nt: TGTGCCAGCTCAGCCTCTAGCGGGGGACCCTACGAGCAGTACTTC; CDR3aa: CASSASSGGPYEQYF
j_gene: TRBJ1-5; d_gene: .; v_gene: TRBV9; CDR3nt: TGTGCCAGCAGCGGCCACATGGGGCCCCAGCATTTT; CDR3aa: CASSGHMGPQHF
j_gene: TRBJ2-1; d_gene: .; v_gene: TRBV7-2; CDR3nt: TGTGCCAGCAGCTTATGGGAAAGCTCCTACAATGAGCAGTTCTTC; CDR3aa: CASSLWESSYNEQFF
j_gene: TRBJ1-3; d_gene: .; v_gene: TRBV4-1; CDR3nt: TGCGCCAGCAGCCAAGTGGGCAGGGTTGGAAACACCATATATTTT; CDR3aa: CASSQVGRVGNTIYF
j_gene: TRBJ1-2; d_gene: TRBD1; v_gene: TRBV5-4; CDR3nt: TGTGCCAGCAGCCTCCGGACAGGGGACTATGGCTACACCTTC; CDR3aa: CASSLRTGDYGYTF
j_gene: TRBJ1-2; d_gene: .; v_gene: TRBV7-2; CDR3nt: TGTGCCAGCAGCTTAGGGAGACCCTATGGCTACACCTTC; CDR3aa: CASSLGRPYGYTF
j_gene: TRBJ1-2; d_gene: .; v_gene: TRBV13; CDR3nt: TGTGCCAGCAGCCGTCGGGGGGGTTATGGCTACACCTTC; CDR3aa: CASSRRGGYGYTF
j_gene: TRBJ1-3; d_gene: .; v_gene: TRBV5-6; CDR3nt: TGTGCCAGCAGCTTTTCATTCTCTGGAAACACCATATATTTT; CDR3aa: CASSFSFSGNTIYF
j_gene: TRBJ1-2; d_gene: TRBD1; v_gene: TRBV4-3; CDR3nt: TGCGCCAGCAGCCAATACAGGGGGAACTATGGCTACACCTTC; CDR3aa: CASSQYRGNYGYTF
j_gene: TRBJ1-4; d_gene: .; v_gene: TRBV6-2/TRBV6-3; CDR3nt: TGTGCCAGCAGCCAGACAGTCCTTAATGAAAAACTGTTTTTT; CDR3aa: CASSQTVLNEKLFF
j_gene: TRBJ2-7; d_gene: .; v_gene: TRBV7-2; CDR3nt: TGTGCCAGCAGCTTAGTATGGGGCCAGGACGACGAGCAGTACTTC; CDR3aa: CASSLVWGQDDEQYF
j_gene: TRBJ2-5; d_gene: TRBD2; v_gene: TRBV5-1; CDR3nt: TGCGCCAGCAGCTCCGCACTAGCGGGGGGGCAACAAGAGACCCAGTACTTC; CDR3aa: CASSSALAGGQQETQYF